One sample yielded the 30 T cell receptor beta chains listed below, sequenced in a study of blood T cell repertoires in COVID-19. Sequencing was performed with immunoSEQ multiplex PCR; in TCRdb, only in-frame clones are kept and a portion is missing. The repertoire holds about 400,000 clones, more than 75% seen once, with 10% in the top ten. Sequencing was carried out using PBMCs or T cells enriched from blood (not recorded which). The receptor set was obtained from a woman in her 50s who had recovered from COVID-19.

The CDR3 bases are TGTGCCACCAGTGTTTGGCAGGTCAATGGCTACACCTTC. Amino acids: CATSVWQVNGYTF. The V gene is TRBV24-1, the J gene TRBJ1-2, with no clear D. The CDR3 covers 13 residues. The V gene lost 5 bases and the J gene lost 6 bases, with 12 bases spanning the gap. Germline CDR1 KGHDR, CDR2 SFDVKD.

The rearrangement links TRBV2 to TRBJ2-2, with 7 bases fitting TRBD1. The ends lost 3 bases at V and 4 bases at J; junction bases unmatched: 5. The germline gives CDR1 SNHLY, CDR2 FYNNEI. The CDR3 runs 15 residues. The CDR3 bases are TGTGCCAGCAGTGATCGACAGGGAACCACCGGGGAGCTGTTTTTT. This encodes CASSDRQGTTGELFF.

V is TRBV30 and J is TRBJ1-2; D may be TRBD1 (6 bases). The CDR3 totals 13 residues. CDR1 and CDR2 from the germline V gene are GTSNPN and SVGIG (reference sequence). Trimming removed 1 base from V and 8 bases from J, with 14 bases in between. The CDR3 region has the DNA TGTGCCTGGAGTGCAGGGGCGAACGGGGGCTACACCTTC. It encodes CAWSAGANGGYTF.

The V gene is TRBV5-1, the J gene TRBJ2-2; 9 bases are a match to TRBD1. With V trimmed by 6 bases and J by 5 bases, 8 bases remained unmatched. Germline V gene data show CDR1 as SGHRS and CDR2 as YFSETQ. The CDR3 is 15 residues long. The CDR3 DNA reads as TGCGCCAGCACCCCAACAGGGGGCGCAACCGGGGAGCTGTTTTTT. Amino acid sequence: CASTPTGGATGELFF.

The chain employs TRBV6-5 and TRBJ1-2; TRBD1 is a possible D gene (6 bases). V lost 2 bases to trimming and J lost 2 bases, with 12 bases between them. CDR1 MNHEY and CDR2 SVGAGI come from the germline V gene. This CDR3 contains 15 residues. Here the CDR3 DNA reads TGTGCCAGCAGTTACCTCCCAGGGGCCAACTATGGCTACACCTTC. Encoded protein: CASSYLPGANYGYTF.

The rearrangement uses TRBV6-1 and TRBJ2-5; possibly TRBD1 for D (5 bases). Germline V lookup: CDR1 MNHNS, CDR2 SASEGT. The CDR3 length is 13 residues. Trimming removed 2 bases at V and 7 bases at J, with 11 bases between. In DNA form, the CDR3 reads TGTGCCAGCAGTGAATCAGGGATCGGGACCCAGTACTTC. Residues: CASSESGIGTQYF.

This chain connects TRBV7-2 to TRBJ2-1; TRBD2 agrees at 7 bases. Germline values: CDR1 SGHTA, CDR2 FQGNSA. Trimming cost V 1 base and J 0 bases; bases outside gene matches: 3. This CDR3 contains 16 residues. The CDR3 spells CASSLGRGTSYNEQFF. The DNA of the CDR3 is TGTGCCAGCAGCTTAGGGCGGGGGACCTCCTACAATGAGCAGTTCTTC.

The gene calls are TRBV7-2 and TRBJ2-3; unclear D gene. The CDR3 loop spans 14 amino acids. Per germline, CDR1 SGHTA and CDR2 FQGNSA. V was clipped by 5 bases and J by 4 bases, with 13 bases between them. In DNA form, the CDR3 reads TGTGCCAGCAGCCTAGACCTAGGCTCAGATACGCAGTATTTT. It is translated as CASSLDLGSDTQYF.

Here the CDR3 DNA reads TGTGCCAGCACATCTCGCCCGAGCCTCGGGGGGCCTGAAAAACTGTTTTTT. This encodes CASTSRPSLGGPEKLFF. The V call is TRBV18, the J call TRBJ1-4; weak D call: TRBD1 (6 bases). Trimming shortened V by 8 bases and J by 7 bases, and 26 bases separated the two germline ends. Germline lookup yields CDR1 KGHSH and CDR2 LQKENI. CDR3 length equals 17 residues. The full variable domain, rest sourced from reference TRBV18 and TRBJ1-4, is NAGVMQNPRHLVRRRGQEARLRCSPMKGHSHVYWYRQLPEEGLKFMVYLQKENIIDESGMPKERFSAEFPKEGPSILRIQQVVRGDSAAYFCASTSRPSLGGPEKLFFGSGTQLSVL.

The CDR3, as DNA: TGTGCCAGCAGTTACTCTACCCTACAGGGATTTGTCTATGGCTACACCTTC. Translating it yields CASSYSTLQGFVYGYTF. The chain uses TRBV6-2 or TRBV6-3 and TRBJ1-2; tentatively, D is TRBD1 (6 bases). Deletions cut 0 bases from V and 4 bases from J, with 18 bases between. This CDR3 contains 17 residues. The germline gives CDR1 MNHEY, CDR2 SVGEGT.

V and J are TRBV4-1 and TRBJ2-7; 8 bases agree with TRBD1. In germline, CDR1 is MGHRA, CDR2 YSYEKL. Unmatched junction bases numbered 2, after V lost 4 bases and J lost 3 bases. The CDR3 covers 13 residues. CDR3 loop: CASSPTGDYEQYF. The CDR3 DNA reads TGCGCCAGCAGCCCGACAGGGGACTACGAGCAGTACTTC.

The chain links TRBV6-2 or TRBV6-3 to TRBJ2-5; 13 bases are a match to TRBD2. The germline V gene encodes CDR1 MNHEY and CDR2 SVGEGT. The CDR3 runs 16 residues. V trimming: 5 bases; J trimming: 3 bases; junction bases outside the gene matches: 6. This CDR3 reads CASSLLGLAGEETQYF. The CDR3 region has the DNA TGTGCCAGCAGTCTCCTAGGACTAGCGGGGGAAGAGACCCAGTACTTC.

The chain uses TRBV27 and TRBJ2-7; TRBD1 agrees at 9 bases. The CDR3 consists of 14 residues. Germline trimming cut 6 bases from V and 4 bases from J; bases unmatched to any gene: 7. Germline V CDR1 and CDR2: MNHEY, SMNVEV (reference sequence). The CDR3 DNA reads TGTGCCAGCAGACCGGGACAGGGAATTTACGAGCAGTACTTC. Translated, it gives CASRPGQGIYEQYF.

The chain couples TRBV5-1 to TRBJ1-6; D uncertain. Trimming removed 5 bases at V and 7 bases at J, with 10 bases between. Germline-derived CDR1 and CDR2 are SGHRS and YFSETQ. CDR3 size: 13 residues. The chain's CDR3 is CASRVAENSPLHF. The CDR3 nucleotides are TGCGCCAGCAGAGTGGCAGAAAATTCACCCCTCCACTTT. The full variable domain, its missing parts supplied by reference TRBV5-1 and TRBJ1-6, is KAGVTQTPRYLIKTRGQQVTLSCSPISGHRSVSWYQQTPGQGLQFLFEYFSETQRNKGNFPGRFSGRQFSNSRSEMNVSTLELGDSALYLCASRVAENSPLHFGNGTRLTVT.

The chain recombines TRBV9 with TRBJ1-2; D is perhaps TRBD1 (5 bases). The CDR3 has 14 residues. Trimming removed 3 bases from V and 8 bases from J, with 17 bases in between. The germline gives CDR1 SGDLS, CDR2 YYNGEE. For the CDR3, the DNA is TGTGCCAGCAGCGCCCCGGGGGGGGTACCCGGCTACACCTTC. Residues: CASSAPGGVPGYTF. The variable domain in full, completed from reference TRBV9 and TRBJ1-2, reads DSGVTQTPKHLITATGQRVTLRCSPRSGDLSVYWYQQSLDQGLQFLIQYYNGEERAKGNILERFSAQQFPDLHSELNLSSLELGDSALYFCASSAPGGVPGYTFGSGTRLTVV.

The chain is built from TRBV20-1 and TRBJ2-7, with a weak D call TRBD1 (5 bases). This CDR3 spans 12 amino acids. V shed 6 bases and J shed 6 bases, with 15 bases lying between them. Germline-derived CDR1 and CDR2 are DFQATT and SNEGSKA (reference sequence). The CDR3 spells CSASSIGVEQYF. CDR3 bases: TGCAGTGCCAGTTCAATAGGGGTCGAGCAGTACTTC.

The V call is TRBV6-5, the J call TRBJ1-2; 7 bases are a match to TRBD1. Germline CDR1 is MNHEY and CDR2 is SVGAGI. The CDR3 has 13 amino acids. V gave up 5 bases and J gave up 6 bases; unmatched junction bases: 6. The CDR3 region has the DNA TGTGCCAGCAGTCCCCAGGGGGTTGATGGCTACACCTTC. Its translation is CASSPQGVDGYTF.

J is TRBJ1-1 and V is TRBV5-8, with 7 bases identical to TRBD1. Looked up from germline, CDR1 is SGHTS and CDR2 is YDEGEE. With 5 bases clipped from V and 0 bases from J, the junction kept 10 bases outside the gene matches. The CDR3 is made up of 16 amino acids. The DNA for the CDR3 is TGTGCCAGCAGTCGGACAGGCCCGGTCATGAACACTGAAGCTTTCTTT. This sequence encodes CASSRTGPVMNTEAFF. The full variable domain, rest sourced from reference TRBV5-8 and TRBJ1-1, is EAGVTQSPTHLIKTRGQQATLRCSPISGHTSVYWYQQALGLGLQFLLWYDEGEERNRGNFPPRFSGRQFPNYSSELNVNALELEDSALYLCASSRTGPVMNTEAFFGQGTRLTVV.

Regarding this clone: The sample holds other DNA sequences that translate to the same CDR3. The chain employs TRBV7-9 and TRBJ2-7, with 8 nucleotides matching TRBD1. With 5 bases clipped from V and 7 bases from J, the junction kept 7 bases outside the gene matches. This CDR3 comprises 13 residues. Germline V lookup: CDR1 SEHNR, CDR2 FQNEAQ (reference sequence). In DNA form, the CDR3 reads TGTGCCAGCAGCCCGCAGGGGGCGAGGGAGCAGTACTTC. Its protein is CASSPQGAREQYF.

The chain couples TRBV27 to TRBJ2-2; 8 nucleotides match TRBD1. After removal of 6 bases from V and 5 bases from J, the junction contained 5 bases not matched to a gene. The CDR3 loop spans 14 amino acids. The germline gives CDR1 MNHEY, CDR2 SMNVEV (reference sequence). The CDR3 bases are TGTGCCAGCAGCCGGACAGGGTCGACCGGGGAGCTGTTTTTT. This translates into CASSRTGSTGELFF.

The V call is TRBV7-2, the J call TRBJ1-2; perhaps TRBD1 as D (6 bases). V shed 0 bases and J shed 8 bases, with 13 bases lying between them. The CDR3 contains 14 residues. Germline CDR1 is SGHTA and CDR2 is FQGNSA. CDR3 region: CASSLAGTNVGYTF. The CDR3 DNA follows: TGTGCCAGCAGCTTAGCCGGGACAAACGTCGGCTACACCTTC. Drawing the rest from reference TRBV7-2 and TRBJ1-2, the complete variable domain is GAGVSQSPSNKVTEKGKDVELRCDPISGHTALYWYRQSLGQGLEFLIYFQGNSAPDKSGLPSDRFSAERTGGSVSTLTIQRTQQEDSAVYLCASSLAGTNVGYTFGSGTRLTVV.

The rearrangement uses TRBV11-2 and TRBJ2-5, with 8 bases lining up with TRBD1. CDR3 length equals 17 residues. V dropped 3 bases and J dropped 7; count of bases not matched to a gene: 16. Germline-derived CDR1 and CDR2 are SGHAT and FQNNGV. Here the CDR3 reads CASSFLTGGSLNGTQYF. CDR3 DNA sequence: TGTGCCAGCAGCTTCCTCACAGGGGGGTCGCTGAACGGGACCCAGTACTTC. The variable domain in full, with the rest retrieved from reference TRBV11-2 and TRBJ2-5, is EAGVAQSPRYKIIEKRQSVAFWCNPISGHATLYWYQQILGQGPKLLIQFQNNGVVDDSQLPKDRFSAERLKGVDSTLKIQPAKLEDSAVYLCASSFLTGGSLNGTQYFGPGTRLLVL.

V gene TRBV2 combines with J gene TRBJ2-2; 7 bases are shared with TRBD2. Trimming removed 5 bases from V and 5 bases from J; junction bases left unmatched: 11. The CDR3 is made up of 16 amino acids. Per the germline V gene, CDR1 is SNHLY and CDR2 is FYNNEI. The CDR3 nucleotides are TGTGCCAGCAGTTCCCGTGGGAGGGGTTATACCGGGGAGCTGTTTTTT. Protein: CASSSRGRGYTGELFF.

This chain connects TRBV19 to TRBJ1-1; tentative D call: TRBD1 (5 bases). Germline-derived CDR1 and CDR2 are LNHDA and SQIVND (reference sequence). The CDR3 sequence is 17 residues long. Trimming stripped 6 bases from V and 3 bases from J, with 23 bases between. The CDR3 spells CASREIGYVRGDTEAFF. The CDR3 bases are TGTGCCAGTAGAGAGATTGGATACGTACGGGGGGACACTGAAGCTTTCTTT. The full variable domain, completed using reference TRBV19 and TRBJ1-1, is DGGITQSPKYLFRKEGQNVTLSCEQNLNHDAMYWYRQDPGQGLRLIYYSQIVNDFQKGDIAEGYSVSREKKESFPLTVTSAQKNPTAFYLCASREIGYVRGDTEAFFGQGTRLTVV.

The V gene is TRBV6-6, the J gene TRBJ2-1, with 9 nucleotides matching TRBD1. The CDR3 has 18 amino acids. J lost 1 base, V lost 5 bases, and 12 bases had no gene match. CDR1 and CDR2 (germline): MNHNY, SVGAGI (reference sequence). The CDR3 sequence: CASSPSPGTGFSYNEQFF. The CDR3 DNA sequence: TGTGCCAGCAGTCCCTCCCCCGGGACAGGGTTTTCCTACAATGAGCAGTTCTTC.

The chain employs TRBV10-3 and TRBJ1-1; unclear D gene. Trimming pared 1 base from V and 5 bases from J, leaving 11 bases between. The germline V gene encodes CDR1 ENHRY and CDR2 SYGVKD. The CDR3 has 14 residues. CDR3 region: CAISEYLGRTEAFF. Written as DNA, the CDR3 is TGTGCCATCAGTGAGTATCTGGGGAGGACTGAAGCTTTCTTT.

The V call is TRBV7-2, the J call TRBJ2-3; D is perhaps TRBD2 (5 bases). CDR1 is SGHTA, CDR2 FQGNSA, per germline. CDR3 size: 15 residues. V lost 2 bases and J 1 base, leaving 10 bases between the germline ends. The CDR3 nucleotides are TGTGCCAGCAGCTTAACCAGCGGACGCACAGATACGCAGTATTTT. Encoded protein: CASSLTSGRTDTQYF.

This clone appeared a few times. The chain links TRBV6-5 to TRBJ1-4; D uncertain. This CDR3 is 13 amino acids long. Trimming took 8 bases from V and 5 from J, leaving 12 bases between them. Germline-derived CDR1 and CDR2 are MNHEY and SVGAGI. CDR3 nucleotides: TGTGCCAGCCAGCGGGGTGTCAATGAAAAACTGTTTTTT. The encoded protein is CASQRGVNEKLFF.

Only a few counts were recorded for this clone. The chain joins TRBV27 to TRBJ2-2, with TRBD2 as a possible D gene (6 bases). Germline assignment: CDR1 MNHEY and CDR2 SMNVEV (reference sequence). CDR3 length: 15 residues. Trimming removed 8 bases at V and 3 bases at J, with 16 bases between. Written as DNA, the CDR3 is TGTGCCAGCTCCTTCTTGTGGGAGGACACCGGGGAGCTGTTTTTT. Amino acids: CASSFLWEDTGELFF.

This clone was detected only once. The J gene is TRBJ2-7, the V gene TRBV19; TRBD1 matches at 8 bases. The J segment lost 2 bases and the V segment lost 5 bases, leaving 11 bases of the junction unmatched. Per germline, CDR1 LNHDA and CDR2 SQIVND (reference sequence). The length of the CDR3 is 16 residues. The CDR3 DNA follows: TGTGCCAGTAGTCACCTCCAAGGACAGGGAACCTACGAGCAGTACTTC. This encodes CASSHLQGQGTYEQYF.